In its sample, the clone carrying this TCR beta chain ranks as large. The junction had 6 bases not matched to a gene; V was cut back by 5 bases and J by 3 bases. The CDR3 contains 14 residues. Germline CDR1 reads KGHDR; CDR2 reads SFDVKD. These data originate in a study of circulating CD8 cells and anti-PD-1 response in melanoma. Sorting of live CD3+CD8+TCRalphabeta+ cells by PD-1 and/or TIGIT gave four subsets. Each library started from approximately 15 ng of total RNA using the QIAseq Immune Repertoire TCR panel. TCRdb called the reads again in MiXCR, with one record for every CDR3 protein. The table shows around 620 distinct CDR3 sequences, with 5.5% occurring only once.

Sequenced here: CD8+ T cells from PBMCs, sampled at baseline or after one month of anti-PD-1 therapy (not recorded which). The receptor was isolated from a human donor with melanoma. This chain connects TRBV24-1 to TRBJ2-7; 7 nucleotides align to TRBD1. CDR3 in DNA: TGTGCCACCAGTGCTACAGGGGAATACTACGAGCAGTACTTC. Amino acids: CATSATGEYYEQYF.